This T cell receptor (beta chain) was observed in a study of beta chain features in type 1 diabetes. Study outcomes and limitations: Moderate yet significant TCRB CDR3 shortening was seen in Type 1 diabetes patients in all four CD4+ subsets.

cDNA synthesis used the whole RNA isolate, giving expressed TCRB sequences. Libraries were prepared by immunoSEQ multiplex PCR; TCRdb keeps only in-frame clonotypes and omits some of them. The sample yields hundreds of thousands of clones, around 15% seen once. On this clone: Its matching antigen is unknown.

This CDR3 is built from 13 residues. Germline CDR1 MNHNY, CDR2 SVGAGI (reference sequence). With V trimmed by 6 bases and J by 8 bases, 4 bases remained unmatched. The sequence was collected from a man between 18 and 29 years old with type 1 diabetes. The specimen was naive CD4+ T cells from blood. The gene calls are TRBV6-6 and TRBJ1-4; 9 bases are a match to TRBD1. The CDR3 is CASSRTGDEKLFF. The CDR3 nucleotides are TGTGCCAGCAGCCGGACAGGGGACGAAAAACTGTTTTTT.